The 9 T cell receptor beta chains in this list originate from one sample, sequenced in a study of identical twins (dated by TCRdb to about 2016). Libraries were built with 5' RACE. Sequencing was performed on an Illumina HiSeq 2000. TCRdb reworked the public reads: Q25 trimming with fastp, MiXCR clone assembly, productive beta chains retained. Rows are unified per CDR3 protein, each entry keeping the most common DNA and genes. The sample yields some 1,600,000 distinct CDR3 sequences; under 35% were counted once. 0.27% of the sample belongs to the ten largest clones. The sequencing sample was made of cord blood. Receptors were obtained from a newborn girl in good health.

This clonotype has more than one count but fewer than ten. CDR3 in DNA: TGCGCCAGCAGGGTCGGACTAGCGGGACAAGATACGCAGTATTTT. Protein sequence: CASRVGLAGQDTQYF. The chain couples TRBV5-1 to TRBJ2-3; 12 bases match TRBD2. CDR1 and CDR2 from the germline V gene are SGHRS and YFSETQ. The ends lost 5 bases at V and 5 bases at J; junction bases unmatched: 6. The CDR3 is made up of 15 amino acids.

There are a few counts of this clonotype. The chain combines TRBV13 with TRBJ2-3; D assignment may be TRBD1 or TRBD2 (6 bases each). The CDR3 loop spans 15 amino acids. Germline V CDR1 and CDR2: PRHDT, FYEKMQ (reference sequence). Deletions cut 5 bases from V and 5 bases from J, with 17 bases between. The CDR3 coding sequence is TGTGCCAGCAGCCACAGTCCGGGGGCAGAAGATACGCAGTATTTT. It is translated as CASSHSPGAEDTQYF.

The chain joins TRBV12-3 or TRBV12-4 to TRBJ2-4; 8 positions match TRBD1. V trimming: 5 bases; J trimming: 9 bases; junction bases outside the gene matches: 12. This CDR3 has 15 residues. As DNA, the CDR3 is TGTGCCAGCAGTACCCAGGGGGCCGCGATGGGCATTCAGTACTTC. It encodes CASSTQGAAMGIQYF.

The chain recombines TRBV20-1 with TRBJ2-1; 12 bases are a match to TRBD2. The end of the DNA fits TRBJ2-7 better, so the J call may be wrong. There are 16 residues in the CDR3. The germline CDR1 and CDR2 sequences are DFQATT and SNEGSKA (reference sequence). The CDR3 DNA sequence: TGCAGTGCTGACTACGGACTAGCGGGATTTGTCAATGAGCAGTACTTC. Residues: CSADYGLAGFVNEQYF.

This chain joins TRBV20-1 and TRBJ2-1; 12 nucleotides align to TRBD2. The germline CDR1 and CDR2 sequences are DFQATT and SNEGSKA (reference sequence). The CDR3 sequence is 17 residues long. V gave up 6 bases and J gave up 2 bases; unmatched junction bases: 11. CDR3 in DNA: TGCAGTGCCCTATCTAGCGGGGGGGCCACGACCTACAATGAGCAGTTCTTC. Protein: CSALSSGGATTYNEQFF.

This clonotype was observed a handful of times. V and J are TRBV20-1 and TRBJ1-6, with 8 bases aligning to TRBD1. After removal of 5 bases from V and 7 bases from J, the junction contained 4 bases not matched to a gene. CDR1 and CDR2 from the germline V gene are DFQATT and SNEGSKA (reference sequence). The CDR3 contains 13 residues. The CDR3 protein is CSALTGGNSPLHF. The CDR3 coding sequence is TGCAGTGCTCTTACAGGGGGGAATTCACCCCTCCACTTT.

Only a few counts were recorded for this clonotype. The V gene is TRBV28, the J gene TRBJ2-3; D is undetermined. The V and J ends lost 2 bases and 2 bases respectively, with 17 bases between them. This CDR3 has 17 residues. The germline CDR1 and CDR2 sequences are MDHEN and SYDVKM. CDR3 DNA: TGTGCCAGCAGTTTAGTAGGGATGGCTACTGTCACAGATACGCAGTATTTT. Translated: CASSLVGMATVTDTQYF. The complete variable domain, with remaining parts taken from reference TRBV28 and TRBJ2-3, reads DVKVTQSSRYLVKRTGEKVFLECVQDMDHENMFWYRQDPGLGLRLIYFSYDVKMKEKGDIPEGYSVSREKKERFSLILESASTNQTSMYLCASSLVGMATVTDTQYFGPGTRLTVL.

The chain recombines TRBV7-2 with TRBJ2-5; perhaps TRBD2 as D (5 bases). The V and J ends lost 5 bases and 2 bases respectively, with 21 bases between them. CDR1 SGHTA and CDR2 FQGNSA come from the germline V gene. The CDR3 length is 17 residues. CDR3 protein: CASSARRGFIVQETQYF. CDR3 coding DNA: TGTGCCAGCAGCGCCCGACGGGGTTTTATAGTACAAGAGACCCAGTACTTC.

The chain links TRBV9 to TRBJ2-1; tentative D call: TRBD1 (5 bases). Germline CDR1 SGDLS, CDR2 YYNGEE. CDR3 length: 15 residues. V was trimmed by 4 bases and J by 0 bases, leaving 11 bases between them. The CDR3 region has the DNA TGTGCCAGCAGCTACAGGAAGAGCTCCTACAATGAGCAGTTCTTC. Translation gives CASSYRKSSYNEQFF.